The source of this TCR beta chain is a study of human T cells and chemical hapten exposure. Across the whole study: Sensitization applied 2% DPC to roughly 2 cm by roughly 2 cm of upper inner arm skin. Overall study findings and caveats: There were significantly more large CDR3 similarity clusters among expanded TCRs than among controls.

There are many counts of this clonotype. What it recognizes is unknown. Time point defined: patch test 2, 6 weeks after DPC sensitization. As to treatment: therapeutic diphenylcyclopropenone sensitization with weekly scalp DPC. Ahead of each patch test application, blood was drawn. After removal of 6 bases from V and 4 bases from J, the junction contained 6 bases not matched to a gene. Germline CDR1 reads MDHEN; CDR2 reads SYDVKM. The CDR3 is 15 amino acids. TCRdb recomputed calls from the RACE reads with MiXCR, one row per CDR3 protein. The sample includes 90,000 to 110,000 distinct CDR3 sequences, less than 10% of them seen just once.

The clonotype was recovered from a woman in her forties with alopecia areata. Some clones in this sample may be carry-over from other donors' samples. The chain carries TRBV28 and TRBJ1-5; TRBD1 matches 10 bases. Here the sequenced sample was whole blood, taken in connection with sensitization to the hapten diphenylcyclopropenone (DPC). This chain's CDR3 is CASSKWTGGNQPQHF. CDR3 coding DNA: TGTGCCAGCAGCAAATGGACAGGGGGGAATCAGCCCCAGCATTTT.